Here is one T cell receptor (beta chain) with its context. Its antigen is not known. This entry is derived from a study of chemoradiotherapy in HPV16-positive cancers. TCRdb's table, derived via immunoSEQ multiplex PCR, lists solely in-frame clones and lacks some. The sample includes about 21,000 clones, approximately 83% seen only once; the top ten take around 4.4%. Looked up from germline, CDR1 is MNHNS and CDR2 is SASEGT. Trimming left V 4 bases short and J 2 bases short, with 14 bases between. The CDR3 is 15 amino acids. Study-level points and caveats: Only a couple of HPV16-positive patients supplied the functional HPV-specificity definition. Candidate HPV-specific clones and E7-related TCR motifs grew in tumor during treatment.

The input for sequencing was blood, taken from a patient who underwent chemoradiotherapy. The genes are TRBV6-1 and TRBJ1-2; D perhaps matches TRBD1 (6 bases). This TCR was sampled from a human donor with HPV-associated anogenital cancer. As DNA, the CDR3 is TGTGCCAGCAGTGTGGGACACCAAAACAACTATGGCTACACCTTC. It codes for CASSVGHQNNYGYTF.